This T cell receptor beta chain was sequenced for a study of patients with pleural tuberculosis. This clonotype has a count of ten or more. TCRdb independently ran MiXCR on the reads; one entry per CDR3 protein. Among nearly 30,000 distinct CDR3 sequences listed, 15% to 20% were seen once. V was clipped by 5 bases and J by 14 bases, with 21 bases between them. This CDR3 has 13 amino acids. The source is a human donor with pleural tuberculosis. Sample: peripheral blood. V usage is TRBV12-3 or TRBV12-4 and J usage is TRBJ1-2; no definite D call. CDR3 protein: CASSEAMGGFGTF. The CDR3 DNA is TGTGCCAGCAGTGAGGCGATGGGAGGCTTTGGGACCTTC.